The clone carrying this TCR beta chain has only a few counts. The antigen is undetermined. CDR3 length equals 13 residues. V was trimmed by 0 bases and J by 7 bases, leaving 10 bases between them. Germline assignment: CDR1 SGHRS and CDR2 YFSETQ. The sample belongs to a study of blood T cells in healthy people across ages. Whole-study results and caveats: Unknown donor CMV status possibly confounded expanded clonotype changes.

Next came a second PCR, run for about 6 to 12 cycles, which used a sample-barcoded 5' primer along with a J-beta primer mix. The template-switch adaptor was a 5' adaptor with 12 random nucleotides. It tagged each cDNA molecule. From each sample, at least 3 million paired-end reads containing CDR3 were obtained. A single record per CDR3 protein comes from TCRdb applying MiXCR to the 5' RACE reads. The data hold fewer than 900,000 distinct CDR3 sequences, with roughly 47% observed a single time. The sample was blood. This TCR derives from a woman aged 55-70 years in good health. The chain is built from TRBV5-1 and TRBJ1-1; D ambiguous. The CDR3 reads CASSLGEEYEAFF. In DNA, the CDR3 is TGCGCCAGCAGCTTGGGGGAGGAGTATGAAGCTTTCTTT.